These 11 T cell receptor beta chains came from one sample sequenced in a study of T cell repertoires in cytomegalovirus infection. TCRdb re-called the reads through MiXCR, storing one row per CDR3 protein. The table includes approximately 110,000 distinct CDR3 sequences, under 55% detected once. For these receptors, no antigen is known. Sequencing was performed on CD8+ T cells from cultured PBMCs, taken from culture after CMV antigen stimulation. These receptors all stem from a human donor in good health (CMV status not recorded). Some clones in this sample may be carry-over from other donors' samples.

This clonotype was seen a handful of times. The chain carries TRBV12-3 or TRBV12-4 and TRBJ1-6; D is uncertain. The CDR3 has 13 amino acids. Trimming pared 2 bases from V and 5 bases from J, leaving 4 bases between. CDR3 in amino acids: CASSLQHNSPLHF. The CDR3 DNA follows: TGTGCCAGCAGTTTACAGCATAATTCACCCCTCCACTTT.

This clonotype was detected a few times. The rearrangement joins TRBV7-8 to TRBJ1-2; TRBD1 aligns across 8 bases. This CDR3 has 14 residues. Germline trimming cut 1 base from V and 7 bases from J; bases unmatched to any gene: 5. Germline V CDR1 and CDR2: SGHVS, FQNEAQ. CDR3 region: CASSLGSGGGGYTF. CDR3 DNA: TGTGCCAGCAGCTTAGGGTCAGGGGGCGGTGGCTACACCTTC.

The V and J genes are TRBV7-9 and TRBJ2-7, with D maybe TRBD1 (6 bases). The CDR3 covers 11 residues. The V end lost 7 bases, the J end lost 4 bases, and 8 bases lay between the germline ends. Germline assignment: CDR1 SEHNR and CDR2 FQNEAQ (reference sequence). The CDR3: CASTTGYEQYF. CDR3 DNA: TGTGCCAGCACCACAGGGTACGAGCAGTACTTC. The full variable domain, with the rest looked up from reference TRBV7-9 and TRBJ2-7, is DTGVSQNPRHKITKRGQNVTFRCDPISEHNRLYWYRQTLGQGPEFLTYFQNEAQLEKSRLLSDRFSAERPKGSFSTLEIQRTEQGDSAMYLCASTTGYEQYFGPGTRLTVT.

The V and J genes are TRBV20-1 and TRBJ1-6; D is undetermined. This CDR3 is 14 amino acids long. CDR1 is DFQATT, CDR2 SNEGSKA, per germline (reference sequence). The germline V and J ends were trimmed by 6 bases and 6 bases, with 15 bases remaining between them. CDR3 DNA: TGCAGTGCCACCACCCCGCAAAGTAATTCACCCCTCCACTTT. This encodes CSATTPQSNSPLHF.

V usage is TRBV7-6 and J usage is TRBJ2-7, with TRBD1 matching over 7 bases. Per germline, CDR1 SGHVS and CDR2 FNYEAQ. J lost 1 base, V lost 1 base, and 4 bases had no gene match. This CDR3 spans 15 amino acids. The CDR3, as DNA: TGTGCCAGCAGCTTAGGGACAGGTCCATCCTACGAGCAGTACTTC. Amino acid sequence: CASSLGTGPSYEQYF. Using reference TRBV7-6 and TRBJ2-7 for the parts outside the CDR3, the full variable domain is GAGVSQSPRYKVTKRGQDVALRCDPISGHVSLYWYRQALGQGPEFLTYFNYEAQQDKSGLPNDRFSAERPEGSISTLTIQRTEQRDSAMYRCASSLGTGPSYEQYFGPGTRLTVT.

This CDR3 is CASSSAGDGGSDDEQYF. The CDR3 DNA reads as TGTGCCAGTAGTTCCGCCGGGGATGGCGGGTCGGACGACGAGCAGTACTTC. The chain is built from TRBV19 and TRBJ2-7; D perhaps matches TRBD2 (5 bases). The V gene lost 5 bases and the J gene lost 5 bases, with 25 bases spanning the gap. The CDR3 spans 17 residues. Germline CDR1 is LNHDA and CDR2 is SQIVND (reference sequence). Drawing the rest from reference TRBV19 and TRBJ2-7, the complete variable domain is DGGITQSPKYLFRKEGQNVTLSCEQNLNHDAMYWYRQDPGQGLRLIYYSQIVNDFQKGDIAEGYSVSREKKESFPLTVTSAQKNPTAFYLCASSSAGDGGSDDEQYFGPGTRLTVT.

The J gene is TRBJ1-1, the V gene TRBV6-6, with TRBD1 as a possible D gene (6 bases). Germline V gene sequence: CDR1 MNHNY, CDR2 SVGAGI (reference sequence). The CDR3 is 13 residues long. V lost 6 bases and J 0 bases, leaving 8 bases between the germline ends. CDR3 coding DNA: TGTGCCAGCAGAACAGGGCTGAACACTGAAGCTTTCTTT. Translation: CASRTGLNTEAFF.

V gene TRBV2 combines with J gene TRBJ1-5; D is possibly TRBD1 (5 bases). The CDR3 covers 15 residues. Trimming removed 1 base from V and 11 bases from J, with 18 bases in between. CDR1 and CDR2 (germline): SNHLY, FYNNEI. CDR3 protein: CASSEGRDGIGAQHF. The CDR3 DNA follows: TGTGCCAGCAGTGAAGGGAGGGACGGAATTGGGGCCCAGCATTTT.

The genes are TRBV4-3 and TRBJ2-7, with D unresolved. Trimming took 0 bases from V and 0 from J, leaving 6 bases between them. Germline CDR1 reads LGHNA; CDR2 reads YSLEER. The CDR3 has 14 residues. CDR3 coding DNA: TGCGCCAGCAGCCAAGAATGGAGCTCCTACGAGCAGTACTTC. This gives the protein CASSQEWSSYEQYF.

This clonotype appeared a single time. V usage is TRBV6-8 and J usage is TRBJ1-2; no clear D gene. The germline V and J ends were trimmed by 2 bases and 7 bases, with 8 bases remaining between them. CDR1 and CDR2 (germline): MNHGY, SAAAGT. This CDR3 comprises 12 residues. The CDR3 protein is CASSYPGSGYTF. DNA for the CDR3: TGTGCCAGCAGTTACCCGGGATCTGGCTACACCTTC.

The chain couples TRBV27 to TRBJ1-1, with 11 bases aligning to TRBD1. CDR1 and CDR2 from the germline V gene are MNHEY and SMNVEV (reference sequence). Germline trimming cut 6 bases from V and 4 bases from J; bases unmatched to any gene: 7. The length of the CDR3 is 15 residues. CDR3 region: CASSPTGTGGTEAFF. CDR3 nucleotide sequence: TGTGCCAGCAGCCCCACGGGGACAGGGGGCACTGAAGCTTTCTTT.